This TCR beta chain appears in the sequencing data of a study of technical replicates of blood from a handful of donors. Data came from immunoSEQ multiplex PCR; TCRdb stores just in-frame clones and leaves some out. Here the sample spans roughly 13,000 clones, 84% being singletons. This CDR3 is built from 17 residues. Looked up from germline, CDR1 is MGHRA and CDR2 is YSYEKL. V was clipped by 2 bases and J by 3 bases; unmatched bases: 9. The chain is built from TRBV4-1 and TRBJ2-3, with 9 bases lining up with TRBD1. Source material: PBMCs. This TCR derives from a human donor in good health. For the CDR3, the DNA is TGCGCCAGCAGCCAACATTCCGGGACAGGGTTGACAGATACGCAGTATTTT. Residues: CASSQHSGTGLTDTQYF.